A single sample is the source of the 15 T cell receptor beta chains below, sequenced in a study of CD8 T cells in Susac syndrome. It was with random hexamers that 0.5 to 1 ug RNA was reverse transcribed. MiXCR, run by TCRdb on the immunoSEQ multiplex PCR reads, gives a single entry per CDR3 protein. The table lists about 300,000 distinct CDR3 sequences, roughly 85% of them singletons. Sequencing used CD8+ T cells from PBMCs. These receptors were obtained from a human donor with multiple sclerosis.

This rearrangement joins TRBV30 to TRBJ1-1, with D unclear. The germline V gene has CDR1 GTSNPN and CDR2 SVGIG (reference sequence). Trimming stripped 0 bases from V and 4 bases from J, with 9 bases between. This CDR3 has 13 amino acids. CDR3: CAWSVGDPTEAFF. In DNA form, the CDR3 reads TGTGCCTGGAGTGTAGGAGATCCCACTGAAGCTTTCTTT.

The V gene is TRBV6-5, the J gene TRBJ2-2; 8 bases line up with TRBD2. CDR3 size: 14 residues. In germline, CDR1 is MNHEY, CDR2 SVGAGI. The J segment lost 5 bases and the V segment lost 6 bases, leaving 5 bases of the junction unmatched. The CDR3 here is CASRGLGWTGELFF. In nucleotides, the CDR3 is TGTGCCAGCAGGGGACTAGGATGGACCGGGGAGCTGTTTTTT.

The genes are TRBV3-1 and TRBJ2-2; 8 nucleotides agree with TRBD2. V dropped 3 bases and J dropped 7; count of bases not matched to a gene: 10. Germline CDR1 LGHDT, CDR2 YNNKEL (reference sequence). This CDR3 has 16 amino acids. CDR3 amino acids: CASSHPGTSRGGELFF. CDR3 coding DNA: TGTGCCAGCAGCCATCCCGGGACTAGTCGAGGCGGGGAGCTGTTTTTT. The variable domain in full, completed from reference TRBV3-1 and TRBJ2-2, reads DTAVSQTPKYLVTQMGNDKSIKCEQNLGHDTMYWYKQDSKKFLKIMFSYNNKELIINETVPNRFSPKSPDKAHLNLHINSLELGDSAVYFCASSHPGTSRGGELFFGEGSRLTVL.

The chain recombines TRBV6-1 with TRBJ1-2, with D unclear. The CDR3 has 13 amino acids. CDR1 is MNHNS, CDR2 SASEGT, per germline. Trimming took 8 bases from V and 1 from J, leaving 11 bases between them. The CDR3 nucleotides read TGTGCCAGCTCTCCTCGGGGTAACTATGGCTACACCTTC. Encoded protein: CASSPRGNYGYTF.

Concerning this clonotype: Sequence at one end of the junction differs from germline and may be a read error. V and J are TRBV7-2 and TRBJ2-2; maybe TRBD1 (5 bases). The CDR3 has 15 amino acids. Germline loops: CDR1 SGHTA, CDR2 FQGNSA. The CDR3 nucleotides read TGTGCCGGCAGCTTATATGGACAGAACACCGGGGAGCTGTTTTTT. Translated, it gives CAGSLYGQNTGELFF.

The count of this clonotype is one. The V call is TRBV6-1, the J call TRBJ2-7, with 7 bases matching TRBD2. Trimming removed 6 bases from V and 5 bases from J; junction bases left unmatched: 16. The CDR3 runs to 16 residues. Germline lookup yields CDR1 MNHNS and CDR2 SASEGT. The CDR3 loop is CASRDPGLRAGDEQYF. CDR3 nucleotide sequence: TGTGCCAGCAGGGACCCGGGACTCCGGGCGGGGGACGAGCAGTACTTC.

This clonotype was counted between two and nine times. The J gene is TRBJ2-7, the V gene TRBV11-3; 7 nucleotides line up with TRBD2. Germline V gene sequence: CDR1 SGHNT, CDR2 YENEEA. V was clipped by 5 bases and J by 3 bases; unmatched bases: 10. The CDR3 totals 15 residues. CDR3 DNA: TGTGCCAGCAGCCTTCGGGCGGGAGTTGGCTACGAGCAGTACTTC. It codes for CASSLRAGVGYEQYF.

This clonotype has just a few counts. The chain recombines TRBV28 with TRBJ2-7, with TRBD1 matching 8 bases. The CDR3 extends over 14 amino acids. J was trimmed by 3 bases and V by 1 base; bases with no gene match: 2. Germline CDR1 reads MDHEN; CDR2 reads SYDVKM. The CDR3 region is CASSLSGGGYEQYF. CDR3 coding DNA: TGTGCCAGCAGTTTATCAGGGGGCGGCTACGAGCAGTACTTC.

The chain is built from TRBV10-3 and TRBJ2-7; 8 bases agree with TRBD1. CDR1 is ENHRY, CDR2 SYGVKD, per germline. The CDR3 is 15 residues long. V lost 5 bases, J lost 7 bases, and 13 bases stayed unmatched. The CDR3 DNA follows: TGTGCCATCAGTCTGAGACAGGGGACGAGAGGTGAGCAGTACTTC. Translation: CAISLRQGTRGEQYF.

This clonotype was seen a handful of times. The chain couples TRBV5-6 to TRBJ1-1, with no clear D. This CDR3 comprises 15 residues. Germline V gene lookup returns CDR1 SGHDT and CDR2 YYEEEE. V lost 1 base and J lost 1, with 11 bases in between. The CDR3: CASSLLSGWNTEAFF. The CDR3 DNA follows: TGTGCCAGCAGCTTGCTTTCCGGATGGAACACTGAAGCTTTCTTT.

A single count supports this clonotype. The chain joins TRBV15 to TRBJ2-7; a possible D gene is TRBD2 (5 bases). This CDR3 comprises 15 residues. Germline V CDR1 and CDR2: LNHNV, YYDKDF (reference sequence). V dropped 8 bases and J dropped 5 bases, with 22 bases sitting between them. The CDR3, as DNA: TGTGCCACCGGACCCCTCAACCCGGGGAGCCACGAGCAGTACTTC. This translates into CATGPLNPGSHEQYF.

The V call is TRBV6-5, the J call TRBJ2-1; tentatively, D is TRBD2 (6 bases). From germline, CDR1 is MNHEY and CDR2 SVGAGI. Trimming left V 0 bases short and J 2 bases short, with 8 bases between. The CDR3 loop spans 15 amino acids. The CDR3 region is CASSYSGLAYNEQFF. The CDR3 DNA sequence: TGTGCCAGCAGTTACTCGGGACTCGCCTACAATGAGCAGTTCTTC.

In the case of this clonotype: Mismatch with germline at one junction end may stem from a read error. The genes are TRBV5-4 and TRBJ1-1, with D possibly TRBD1 on 5 matching bases. Germline CDR1 and CDR2: SGHNT and YYREEE (reference sequence). This CDR3 is 14 amino acids long. CDR3 nucleotides: TGTGCCAGCAGCTATCGGCAGGGCGGCACTGAAGTTTTCTTT. Encoded protein: CASSYRQGGTEVFF.

The rearrangement links TRBV7-9 to TRBJ2-1, with 9 bases aligning to TRBD2. Germline loops: CDR1 SEHNR, CDR2 FQNEAQ (reference sequence). The CDR3 consists of 17 residues. The V segment lost 3 bases and the J segment 2 bases; nucleotides outside the gene matches: 8. The CDR3 is CASSFPLAGETYNEQFF. CDR3 nucleotide sequence: TGTGCCAGCAGCTTCCCTTTAGCGGGGGAAACCTACAATGAGCAGTTCTTC. The entire variable domain, with the rest obtained from reference TRBV7-9 and TRBJ2-1, is as follows: DTGVSQNPRHKITKRGQNVTFRCDPISEHNRLYWYRQTLGQGPEFLTYFQNEAQLEKSRLLSDRFSAERPKGSFSTLEIQRTEQGDSAMYLCASSFPLAGETYNEQFFGPGTRLTVL.

This sequence joins TRBV23-1 and TRBJ1-2; 8 positions agree with TRBD1. TRBV23-1 is assigned to the ORF class and has an uncertain function. Trimming cost V 4 bases and J 0 bases; bases outside gene matches: 19. The CDR3 contains 20 residues. CDR3 DNA: TGCGCCAGCAGTCGCTCCCCTTATAGCGGGACAGGAGCATCTAACTATGGCTACACCTTC. Translation: CASSRSPYSGTGASNYGYTF.